These T cell receptor beta chains were read from a single sample in a study of Tregs in tolerant kidney transplant recipients. Method: immunoSEQ multiplex PCR; TCRdb's copy keeps in-frame clones and lacks some. The sample lists under 300,000 clones, about 86% seen once, with 0.64% in the top ten. Sequences were obtained from CD4+ T cells from blood. These receptors all stem from a human donor in good health. Each CDR3 is given with its conserved first and last residue. The D gene is left open where the match is weak. The size field is filled for only some rows; it gives once, few, many or a size class.

CDR3 protein: CASSYVVAGGPGELFF
CDR3 DNA: TGTGCCAGCAGTTACGTGGTAGCGGGAGGGCCCGGGGAGCTGTTTTTT
clone size: -
D gene: TRBD2
J gene: TRBJ2-2
V gene: TRBV6-5
CDR3 length: 16

CDR3 protein: CASSQGPADTQYF
CDR3 DNA: TGCGCCAGCAGCCAAGGGCCCGCTGATACGCAGTATTTT
clone size: -
D gene: -
J gene: TRBJ2-3
V gene: TRBV4-1
CDR3 length: 13

CDR3 protein: CAWSPAGQGYQPQHF
CDR3 DNA: TGTGCCTGGAGCCCCGCCGGACAGGGGTATCAGCCCCAGCATTTT
clone size: -
D gene: TRBD1
J gene: TRBJ1-5
V gene: TRBV30
CDR3 length: 15

CDR3 protein: CASSPGEVYGYTF
CDR3 DNA: TGCGCCAGCAGCCCCGGGGAGGTTTATGGCTACACCTTC
clone size: -
D gene: -
J gene: TRBJ1-2
V gene: TRBV5-1
CDR3 length: 13

CDR3 protein: CALQGGPNQPQHF
CDR3 DNA: TGTGCCTTACAAGGGGGGCCCAATCAGCCCCAGCATTTT
clone size: -
D gene: -
J gene: TRBJ1-5
V gene: TRBV2
CDR3 length: 13

CDR3 protein: CASSSGQATGTEAFF
CDR3 DNA: TGTGCCAGCAGCTCAGGACAGGCCACGGGCACTGAAGCTTTCTTT
clone size: -
D gene: TRBD1
J gene: TRBJ1-1
V gene: TRBV7-9
CDR3 length: 15

CDR3 protein: CASSSPGLGYGYTF
CDR3 DNA: TGTGCCAGTAGTAGCCCGGGGTTGGGCTATGGCTACACCTTC
clone size: once
D gene: -
J gene: TRBJ1-2
V gene: TRBV19
CDR3 length: 14

CDR3 protein: CASSLAPRQYF
CDR3 DNA: TGTGCCAGCAGCTTGGCGCCACGGCAGTACTTC
clone size: -
D gene: -
J gene: TRBJ2-7
V gene: TRBV5-8
CDR3 length: 11

CDR3 protein: CASSLDGARGQETQYF
CDR3 DNA: TGTGCCAGCAGCTTGGACGGGGCCCGAGGGCAAGAGACCCAGTACTTC
clone size: -
D gene: -
J gene: TRBJ2-5
V gene: TRBV5-4
CDR3 length: 16

CDR3 protein: CASSSGQGNSPLHF
CDR3 DNA: TGTGCCAGTAGTTCGGGACAGGGGAATTCACCCCTCCACTTT
clone size: -
D gene: TRBD1
J gene: TRBJ1-6
V gene: TRBV19
CDR3 length: 14

CDR3 protein: CASSFRENTEAFF
CDR3 DNA: TGTGCCAGCAGCTTCCGGGAGAACACTGAAGCTTTCTTT
clone size: -
D gene: -
J gene: TRBJ1-1
V gene: TRBV9
CDR3 length: 13

CDR3 protein: CASSPARGAVTDTQYF
CDR3 DNA: TGCGCCAGCAGCCCCGCCAGGGGGGCGGTCACAGATACGCAGTATTTT
clone size: -
D gene: -
J gene: TRBJ2-3
V gene: TRBV5-1
CDR3 length: 16

CDR3 protein: CASSPGAYEQYF
CDR3 DNA: TGTGCCAGCTCCCCCGGGGCATACGAGCAGTACTTC
clone size: -
D gene: -
J gene: TRBJ2-7
V gene: TRBV18
CDR3 length: 12

CDR3 protein: CASSQSSYEQYF
CDR3 DNA: TGTGCCAGCAGCCAAAGCTCCTACGAGCAGTACTTC
clone size: -
D gene: -
J gene: TRBJ2-7
V gene: TRBV5-4
CDR3 length: 12

CDR3 protein: CASRTSGSNEQFF
CDR3 DNA: TGTGCCAGCAGAACAAGCGGGAGTAATGAGCAGTTCTTC
clone size: -
D gene: TRBD2
J gene: TRBJ2-1
V gene: TRBV6-5
CDR3 length: 13

CDR3 protein: CASSLGWEWGQETQYF
CDR3 DNA: TGTGCCAGCAGTTTAGGGTGGGAATGGGGACAAGAGACCCAGTACTTC
clone size: -
D gene: -
J gene: TRBJ2-5
V gene: TRBV27
CDR3 length: 16

CDR3 protein: CATSRSPISGNTIYF
CDR3 DNA: TGTGCCACCAGCAGAAGTCCCATCTCTGGAAACACCATATATTTT
clone size: -
D gene: -
J gene: TRBJ1-3
V gene: TRBV15
CDR3 length: 15

CDR3 protein: CASSQDGDSMNTEAFF
CDR3 DNA: TGTGCCAGCAGCCAAGATGGCGACAGCATGAACACTGAAGCTTTCTTT
clone size: once
D gene: -
J gene: TRBJ1-1
V gene: TRBV4-2
CDR3 length: 16